This section outlines one T cell receptor (beta chain) sequence together with its context. At least ten counts were recorded for this clonotype. Its antigen is still unknown. No per-base quality is available; no much larger clone lies one base away. This specimen comes from a study of human T cells and chemical hapten exposure (dated by TCRdb to 2020 to 2023). Study-level background: For sensitization, 2% DPC in acetone was applied to a 2 cm by 2 cm area of upper inner arm skin. Patients additionally received weekly therapeutic DPC doses to the scalp throughout the approximately 25-week study period. Patch testing was performed on the upper back with Finn chambers containing 0.01% DPC, and the patch tests were scored after 6 days according to International Contact Dermatitis Research Group standards. The patient cohort, mostly female, included alopecia areata with under or over 50% scalp involvement, alopecia totalis and alopecia universalis. The libraries were sequenced as a pool, and the TCR yield per sample differed mostly because of small variations in library volumes within the pool. Peripheral blood TCR repertoire changes were tracked in vivo in alopecia patients during primary and secondary sensitization to the hapten diphenylcyclopropenone (DPC). Blood samples were taken from patients before sensitization (week 0) and at 2, 6 and about 24 weeks after DPC sensitization. Roughly 30 alopecia patients provided blood for TCR sequencing at one to four time points (pre-sensitization, 2, 6 and 24 weeks).

What the work shows at the level of the full study, not this receptor alone: Repeated subsampling changed both the strength of the expansion versus patch-test correlation and the threshold at which the correlation became significant. A positive correlation was found between the number of PT1 expanded TCRs and patch test score, with significance reached at thresholds 8, 16 and 32 but not 4. Significantly more large CDR3 similarity clusters were formed by expanded TCRs than by pre-sensitization or healthy control sets, consistent with antigen-driven responses. No change with DPC sensitization was found in the number of TCRs above 1 in 1000 frequency, and no evidence of global repertoire structure alterations was found. Alopecia, a presumed autoimmune disease, was present in all patients, so the immune response of the patients might differ from that of healthy individuals.

V has 0 bases trimmed and J has 4 bases trimmed; junction bases matching no gene number 11. Sequences DFQATT (CDR1) and SNEGSKA (CDR2) are obtained from the germline V gene (reference sequence). The CDR3 measures 17 amino acids from cysteine to phenylalanine. Only the CDR3 DNA stays, 51 bases, in frame from base 1. The sample's time point label, decoded: pre-sensitization, week 0. In light of the paper, this sample's treatment or condition label describes: therapeutic diphenylcyclopropenone sensitization with weekly scalp DPC. At each patch-test visit, blood was drawn before the patch test was applied. Patients were considered eligible if aged 18 to 70, diagnosed with alopecia and deemed suitable for DPC therapy, and patients were excluded if pregnant. Total RNA was isolated from unfractionated whole blood collected in Tempus Blood RNA tubes. To prepare the library, RACE was applied. TCRdb records NextSeq 500 as the sequencer. During library preparation, unique molecular identifiers were attached to individual cDNA molecules so that TCRs could be counted quantitatively and reproducibly. Each blood RNA sample was used to sequence both TCR alpha and TCR beta chains. On the authors' methods: A median of around 100,000 TCRs per sample was observed, with a range of roughly 20,000 to 700,000. V, J and CDR3 annotation of the TCR reads was performed with the Decombinator software suite. For PS versus PT1 abundance plots, all samples were subsampled to the same number of TCRs (28,000). Expanded TCRs were defined as absent before sensitization and observed at least eight times at the 2-week time point. Clones were called with MiXCR by TCRdb after fastp trimmed the public reads at Q25, and only in-frame beta chains were retained. Rows merge per CDR3 protein into single entries with the most common DNA and genes. The V and J calls were determined by TCRdb, not by the authors. This sample gives 300,000 to 450,000 distinct CDR3 sequences in total; less than 6.5% of them show up just once. The ten largest clonotypes hold just over 2.5% of the sample.

The input for sequencing was whole blood, taken in connection with sensitization to the hapten diphenylcyclopropenone (DPC). The chain was built from TRBV20-1 and TRBJ2-2, with TRBD1 identical over 7 junction bases. This sequence originates from a woman between 45 and 60 years old with alopecia areata. Some clones in this sample may be carry-over from other donors' samples. The nucleotides read TGCAGTGCTAGAGATTCAAAACAGGGGACGGTCACCGGGGAGCTGTTTTTT. Translated, this is CSARDSKQGTVTGELFF.